This entry lists 10 T cell receptor beta chains sequenced from one sample in a study of vaccination and CD4 T cells after COVID-19. The treatment was: approximately 11-day PBMC culture with coronavirus spike peptide pools or control peptides (ViraFEST assay). The Oncomine TCR Beta short-read assay sequenced DNA from cultured CD4+ T cells. TCRdb itself ran the PCR reads through MiXCR, one entry per CDR3 protein. The table has about 26,000 distinct CDR3 sequences, over 60% seen once. Their antigens are not known. Source material: CD4+ T cells from blood, cultured in vitro. All receptors derive from a human donor who had recovered from COVID-19.

This CDR3 is CASSPREFGELFF. For the CDR3, the DNA is TGTGCCAGCTCACCACGGGAATTCGGGGAGCTGTTTTTT. V and J are TRBV18 and TRBJ2-2; D uncertain. There are 13 residues in the CDR3. CDR1 is KGHSH and CDR2 is LQKENI in the germline V gene. The V gene lost 1 base and the J gene lost 7 bases, with 7 bases spanning the gap.

The chain is built from TRBV27 and TRBJ1-5, with 8 bases fitting TRBD1. CDR1 and CDR2 (germline): MNHEY, SMNVEV (reference sequence). This CDR3 spans 17 amino acids. The J segment lost 2 bases and the V segment lost 1 base, leaving 7 bases of the junction unmatched. DNA of the CDR3: TGTGCCAGCAGTTTATTGTCAACAGGGGGGGGCAATCAGCCCCAGCATTTT. This sequence encodes CASSLLSTGGGNQPQHF.

The rearrangement joins TRBV18 to TRBJ1-5; 7 bases fit TRBD1. Germline CDR1 is KGHSH and CDR2 is LQKENI. The V and J ends lost 3 bases and 3 bases, in that order; junction bases with no gene match: 5. CDR3 size: 15 residues. DNA for the CDR3: TGTGCCAGCTCACCCCCGGGACAGTCCAATCAGCCCCAGCATTTT. Protein sequence: CASSPPGQSNQPQHF.

This chain joins TRBV7-9 and TRBJ2-3, with 9 bases matching TRBD2. After removal of 5 bases from V and 2 bases from J, the junction contained 5 bases not matched to a gene. This CDR3 comprises 15 residues. CDR1 and CDR2 (germline): SEHNR, FQNEAQ (reference sequence). CDR3 amino acids: CASSPRGGDTDTQYF. DNA of the CDR3: TGTGCCAGCAGCCCCCGCGGGGGGGACACAGATACGCAGTATTTT. Complete variable domain (other parts from reference TRBV7-9 and TRBJ2-3): DTGVSQNPRHKITKRGQNVTFRCDPISEHNRLYWYRQTLGQGPEFLTYFQNEAQLEKSRLLSDRFSAERPKGSFSTLEIQRTEQGDSAMYLCASSPRGGDTDTQYFGPGTRLTVL.

The chain links TRBV6-5 to TRBJ2-3; the D is unclear. Looked up from germline, CDR1 is MNHEY and CDR2 is SVGAGI. With 4 bases removed from V and 2 bases from J, the gap between germline ends came to 10 bases. This CDR3 spans 14 amino acids. The CDR3 bases are TGTGCCAGCAGTTCACAGTACCCCACAGATACGCAGTATTTT. Its protein product is CASSSQYPTDTQYF.

V usage is TRBV6-2 or TRBV6-3 and J usage is TRBJ1-5, with D hard to call. Deletions cut 7 bases from V and 7 bases from J, with 11 bases between. From germline, CDR1 is MNHEY and CDR2 SVGEGT. This CDR3 spans 12 amino acids. The CDR3, as DNA: TGTGCCAGCACCGCCCCCCCCCAGCCCCAGCATTTT. Protein product: CASTAPPQPQHF.

V is TRBV7-9 and J is TRBJ1-2; 7 positions match TRBD1. This CDR3 comprises 14 residues. CDR1 and CDR2 (germline): SEHNR, FQNEAQ (reference sequence). V lost 5 bases to trimming and J lost 4 bases; unmatched junction nucleotides: 7. The CDR3 region is CASSRGTAFYGYTF. CDR3 sequence (DNA): TGTGCCAGCAGCCGGGGGACAGCCTTCTATGGCTACACCTTC.

This clonotype was recorded a few times. The V call is TRBV7-2, the J call TRBJ1-6; no clear D. The germline V gene encodes CDR1 SGHTA and CDR2 FQGNSA. V was trimmed by 6 bases and J by 6 bases, leaving 9 bases between them. The length of the CDR3 is 13 residues. For the CDR3, the DNA is TGTGCCAGCAGTCCGCTGACTAATTCACCCCTCCACTTT. The encoded protein is CASSPLTNSPLHF.

The chain couples TRBV19 to TRBJ1-5, with TRBD1 as a possible D gene (6 bases). CDR1 LNHDA and CDR2 SQIVND come from the germline V gene (reference sequence). The CDR3 extends over 15 amino acids. V gave up 10 bases and J gave up 4 bases, with 20 bases separating them. The CDR3 DNA is TGTGCCACCACGGCGTCGGACAGACCTAATCAGCCCCAGCATTTT. As protein: CATTASDRPNQPQHF.

This rearrangement joins TRBV6-1 to TRBJ2-3; 13 bases match TRBD2. Germline trimming cut 4 bases from V and 6 bases from J; bases unmatched to any gene: 7. The CDR3 consists of 16 residues. The germline V gene has CDR1 MNHNS and CDR2 SASEGT. Here the CDR3 reads CASSARPGLAGDTQYF. CDR3 sequence (DNA): TGTGCCAGCAGTGCGCGACCGGGACTAGCGGGGGATACGCAGTATTTT.